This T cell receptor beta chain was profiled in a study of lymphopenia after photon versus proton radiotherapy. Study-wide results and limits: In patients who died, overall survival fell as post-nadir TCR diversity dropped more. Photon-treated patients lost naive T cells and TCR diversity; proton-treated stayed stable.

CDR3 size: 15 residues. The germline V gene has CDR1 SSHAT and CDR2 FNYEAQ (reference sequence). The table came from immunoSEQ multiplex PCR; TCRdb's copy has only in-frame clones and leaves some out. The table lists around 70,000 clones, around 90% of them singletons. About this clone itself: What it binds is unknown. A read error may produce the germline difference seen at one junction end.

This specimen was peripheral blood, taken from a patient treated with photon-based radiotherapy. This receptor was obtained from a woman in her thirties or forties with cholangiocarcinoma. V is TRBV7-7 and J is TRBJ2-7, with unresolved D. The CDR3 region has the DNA TGTGCTAGCAGCTTCACGTCAGGCCAGAATGACGAGCAGTACTTC. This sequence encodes CASSFTSGQNDEQYF.